This is a list of T cell receptor beta chains from one sample in a study of cytomegalovirus exposure and HLA in healthy donors. TCRdb keeps only in-frame clones here, not all; method: immunoSEQ multiplex PCR. The data contain 160,000 or so clones, roughly 85% of them singletons. The specimen sequenced was PBMCs. The receptor set was obtained from a woman aged 45-59 years in good health and CMV-seronegative. Each CDR3 is given without its conserved first and last residue. Each record gives: V gene, D gene, J gene, CDR3 protein. D genes are given only for firm matches.

TRBV28	.	TRBJ1-2	ASKKGGPNYGYT
TRBV11-2	.	TRBJ2-3	ASSYGQKTTDTQY
TRBV19	TRBD1	TRBJ2-7	ASRDSGTGYEQY
TRBV5-4	TRBD1	TRBJ1-5	ASSLGTGSNQPQH
TRBV10-2	.	TRBJ2-1	ASMSSTNEQF
TRBV25-1	.	TRBJ2-5	ASSPFPGGVQETQY
TRBV5-1	TRBD1	TRBJ1-5	ASSSTGGRNQPQH
TRBV19	TRBD1	TRBJ1-2	ASETGGTNYGYT
TRBV5-1	TRBD1	TRBJ1-2	ASSRGQIPGGNYGYT
TRBV7-2	.	TRBJ1-1	ASSLEGRRGTEAF
TRBV15	.	TRBJ1-2	ATSTIQVNYGYT
TRBV7-9	TRBD2	.	ASRYTSGSSYEQY
TRBV2	TRBD1	TRBJ1-4	ASRADRAPNEKLF
TRBV4-2	TRBD2	TRBJ2-1	ASSQELAVTYNEQF
TRBV19	.	TRBJ2-5	ASTLVFGGRETQY
TRBV19	.	TRBJ2-5	ASKAVAVTWETQY
TRBV18	.	TRBJ1-2	ASSPPGDPGELYGYT
TRBV5-1	.	TRBJ2-3	ASSFGRGTDTQY
TRBV4-2	TRBD2	TRBJ2-7	ASRRLGGGEGREQY
TRBV29-1	.	TRBJ1-5	SAAFGGVSSNQPQH
TRBV7-9	.	TRBJ2-2	ASSPRGGTGELF
TRBV12-5	.	TRBJ2-1	ASGPSRGREIDEQF
TRBV5-1	.	TRBJ2-7	ASSAGQTYEQY
TRBV11-2	.	TRBJ2-7	ASSLEAVISYEQY
TRBV7-2	.	TRBJ2-7	ASSLVLDGSYEQY
TRBV30	.	TRBJ1-5	AWSVRSPDRRNQPQH
TRBV5-6	.	TRBJ1-2	ASSLDRLNYGYT
TRBV7-3	TRBD1	TRBJ2-5	ASSLYGQGEQTQY
TRBV28	.	TRBJ1-1	ASSLRFAGGTEAF
TRBV7-2	.	TRBJ2-7	ASSFYYTTSYEQY
TRBV7-9	TRBD2	TRBJ2-2	ASQGEGLYTGELF
TRBV19	TRBD1	TRBJ2-3	ATRTGKADTQY
TRBV5-1	TRBD1	TRBJ1-4	ASSSDRATNEKLF
TRBV13	.	TRBJ1-2	ASSRTVYGYT
TRBV2	TRBD1	TRBJ2-7	ASNPTGSYEQY
TRBV27	.	.	ASSPSTVPSSYEQY
TRBV25-1	TRBD1	TRBJ1-1	ASSGDRGGWTEAF
TRBV2	TRBD1	TRBJ1-5	ASSVAGGQPQH
TRBV18	TRBD2	TRBJ2-3	ASSPTGLAVDTQY
TRBV9	TRBD1	TRBJ1-5	ASSVDGTGEQPQH
TRBV7-9	.	TRBJ2-7	ASSSVPGRRDYEQY
TRBV5-1	.	TRBJ1-1	ASSPLDGGNTEAF
TRBV27	.	TRBJ1-5	ASSLEGRRNQPQH